This entry lists 12 T cell receptor beta chains sequenced from one sample in a study of T cell clonality in common variable immunodeficiency (dated by TCRdb to the mid-2010s). Libraries were constructed by the immunoSEQ multiplex PCR assay. TCRdb provides this immuneACCESS table in a form limited to in-frame rearrangements. Some clones are lacking; in checked studies, under half of them reflect an unresolved V gene, and why the rest are absent is not known. The table puts 51,000 or so clones in this sample, none counted just once. The top ten clonotypes cover approximately 2% of the sample. The sequencing input was peripheral blood mononuclear cells. The receptors were sampled from a person aged 18 to 75 in good health.

This clone was counted many times. The read terminates 3 residues before the CDR3 end, so the remaining end is supplied by the germline J gene. The genes are TRBV20-1 and TRBJ2-5; 7 bases fit TRBD1. Trimming cost V 6 bases and J 6 bases; bases outside gene matches: 13. Germline V gene data show CDR1 as DFQATT and CDR2 as SNEGSKA (reference sequence). This CDR3 is built from 14 residues. The CDR3 here is CSATLPGGQQTQYF. The CDR3 DNA, read in part, is TGCAGTGCAACTTTGCCAGGGGGTCAGCAGACC.

This clone appeared many times. The CDR3 extends 3 residues past the end of the read, so its final part is completed from the germline J gene. V gene TRBV5-1 combines with J gene TRBJ2-5; TRBD2 aligns across 11 bases. V was clipped by 0 bases and J by 0 bases; unmatched bases: 1. The CDR3 sequence is 16 residues long. Per germline, CDR1 SGHRS and CDR2 YFSETQ. The CDR3 here is CASSLELAGDQETQYF. The part of the CDR3 DNA that was read is TGCGCCAGCAGCTTGGAACTAGCGGGGGACCAAGAGACC.

Note on this clone: This may be a read error, as it is one base from a much larger clone. The CDR3 end is not reached by the read, which stops 3 residues before it; the germline J gene fills it in. V and J are TRBV30 and TRBJ2-7, with D possibly being TRBD1 (5 bases). CDR1 GTSNPN and CDR2 SVGIG come from the germline V gene (reference sequence). Trimming took off 3 bases at V and 3 bases at J, with 9 bases between the two ends. The CDR3 has 12 residues. CDR3: CAWRSGNYEQYF. The DNA read from the CDR3 is TGTGCCTGGAGGTCAGGGAACTACGAG.

To note about this clone: The read gets to within 3 residues of the CDR3 end, and the germline J gene fills in the rest. V and J are TRBV20-1 and TRBJ1-2; D may be TRBD1 (6 bases). This CDR3 is built from 13 residues. The germline V gene has CDR1 DFQATT and CDR2 SNEGSKA (reference sequence). CDR3 region: CSARVKGVSGYTF. The CDR3 bases that were read are TGCAGTGCTAGGGTCAAGGGGGTGAGCGGC.

Comment on this clone: The read ends 3 residues early relative to the CDR3; the germline J gene fills the gap. The V and J genes are TRBV2 and TRBJ2-1; tentative D call: TRBD1 (6 bases). Between the trimmed V and J ends, which lost 4 bases and 6 bases, there was a span of 16 bases. CDR3 size: 15 residues. In germline, CDR1 is SNHLY, CDR2 FYNNEI. CDR3 region: CASSVGTSRTNEQFF. CDR3 DNA (partial): TGTGCCAGCAGTGTCGGGACATCTCGCACCAATGAG. Together with reference TRBV2 and TRBJ2-1, the CDR3 gives the full variable domain: EPEVTQTPSHQVTQMGQEVILRCVPISNHLYFYWYRQILGQKVEFLVSFYNNEISEKSEIFDDQFSVERPDGSNFTLKIRSTKLEDSAMYFCASSVGTSRTNEQFFGPGTRLTVL.

This clone was counted at least ten times. The CDR3 end lies 3 residues beyond the end of the read and is filled in from the germline J gene. The rearrangement joins TRBV5-1 to TRBJ2-1, with D possibly matching TRBD2 (6 bases). Germline values: CDR1 SGHRS, CDR2 YFSETQ. V lost 6 bases to trimming and J lost 8 bases, with 9 bases between them. The CDR3 has 11 residues. This CDR3 is CASTGEYEQFF. The covered CDR3 bases are TGCGCCAGCACGGGGGAATATGAG. The full variable domain, rest sourced from reference TRBV5-1 and TRBJ2-1, is KAGVTQTPRYLIKTRGQQVTLSCSPISGHRSVSWYQQTPGQGLQFLFEYFSETQRNKGNFPGRFSGRQFSNSRSEMNVSTLELGDSALYLCASTGEYEQFFGPGTRLTVL.

This clone was seen ten or more times. Read sequence stops 3 residues before the CDR3 end, and the germline J gene provides the missing end. V gene TRBV13 combines with J gene TRBJ2-1, with 14 bases aligning to TRBD2. CDR3 length equals 19 residues. Germline CDR1 and CDR2: PRHDT and FYEKMQ (reference sequence). J lost 8 bases, V lost 1 base, and 13 bases had no gene match. The CDR3 is CASSLVGGWGLAGVHEQFF. CDR3 DNA (partial): TGTGCCAGCAGCTTAGTTGGGGGGTGGGGACTAGCGGGAGTCCATGAG.

Many counts were recorded for this clone. Sequencing ends 3 residues short of the CDR3 end; the germline J gene provides the rest. This chain connects TRBV18 to TRBJ2-2; 7 nucleotides agree with TRBD1. Germline V gene data show CDR1 as KGHSH and CDR2 as LQKENI. Trimming at V came to 5 bases and at J to 9 bases, leaving 3 bases not matched to a gene. The CDR3 is 12 residues long. The CDR3 region is CASSEGGRELFF. The sequenced part of the CDR3 DNA is TGTGCCAGCTCAGAAGGGGGCCGGGAG.

This clone was seen repeatedly, ten times or more. The read terminates 3 residues ahead of where the CDR3 ends, so the germline J gene completes it. This chain joins TRBV18 and TRBJ2-5, with a possible D match to TRBD2 (6 bases). V was clipped by 6 bases and J by 2 bases, with 13 bases between them. The germline CDR1 and CDR2 sequences are KGHSH and LQKENI. The CDR3 is 14 amino acids. The CDR3 sequence: CASSPGTLQETQYF. CDR3 bases read: TGTGCCAGCTCGCCCGGGACTCTGCAAGAGACC.

In this sample, this clone turned up many times. The read halts 3 residues ahead of the CDR3 end, with the missing end drawn from the germline J gene. The chain links TRBV19 to TRBJ2-7; 12 bases line up with TRBD2. The CDR3 totals 14 residues. The ends lost 8 bases at V and 5 bases at J; junction bases unmatched: 7. Germline lookup yields CDR1 LNHDA and CDR2 SQIVND (reference sequence). Incomplete CDR3 DNA: TGTGCCAGTCGGACTAGCGGGAACTCAAACGAG. This gives the protein CASRTSGNSNE. The entire CDR3 protein reads CASRTSGNSNEQYF.

This clone was seen many times. The CDR3 end falls 3 residues outside the read, so it is completed with the germline J gene. The V gene is TRBV6-1, the J gene TRBJ2-5, with D maybe TRBD2 (5 bases). V dropped 4 bases and J dropped 4 bases, with 16 bases sitting between them. The V gene's germline CDR1 is MNHNS and CDR2 SASEGT. The CDR3 consists of 15 residues. Here the CDR3 reads CASSAPGIWSETQYF. The CDR3 bases that were read are TGTGCCAGCAGTGCCCCGGGGATCTGGTCAGAGACC.

This clone has at least ten counts. The CDR3 end falls 3 residues outside the read, so it is completed with the germline J gene. This chain joins TRBV13 and TRBJ1-2, with 11 bases that match TRBD1. The V and J ends lost 0 bases and 3 bases, in that order; junction bases with no gene match: 3. The CDR3 totals 16 residues. CDR1 PRHDT and CDR2 FYEKMQ come from the germline V gene (reference sequence). The DNA read from the CDR3 is TGTGCCAGCAGCTTAGGTCCGGGACAGGGGGACTATGGC. It yields the protein CASSLGPGQGDYG. The entire CDR3 protein reads CASSLGPGQGDYGYTF.